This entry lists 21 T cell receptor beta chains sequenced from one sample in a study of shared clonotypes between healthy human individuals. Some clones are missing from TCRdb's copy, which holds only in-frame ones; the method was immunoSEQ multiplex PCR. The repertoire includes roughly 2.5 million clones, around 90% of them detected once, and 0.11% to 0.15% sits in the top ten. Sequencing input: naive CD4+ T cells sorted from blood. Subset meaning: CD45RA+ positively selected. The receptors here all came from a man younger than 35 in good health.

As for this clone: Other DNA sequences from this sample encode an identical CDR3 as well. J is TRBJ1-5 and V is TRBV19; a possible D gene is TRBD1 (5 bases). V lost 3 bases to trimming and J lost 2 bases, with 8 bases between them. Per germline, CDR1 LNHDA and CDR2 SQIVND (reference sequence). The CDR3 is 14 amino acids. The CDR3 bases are TGTGCCAGTAGTATCGTAGGGGGCAATCAGCCCCAGCATTTT. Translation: CASSIVGGNQPQHF.

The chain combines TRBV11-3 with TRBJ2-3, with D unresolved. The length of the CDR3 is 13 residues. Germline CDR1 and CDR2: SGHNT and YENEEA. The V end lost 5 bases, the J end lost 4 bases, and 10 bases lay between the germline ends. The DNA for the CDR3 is TGTGCCAGCAGCCGACAACCGGCAGATACGCAGTATTTT. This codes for CASSRQPADTQYF.

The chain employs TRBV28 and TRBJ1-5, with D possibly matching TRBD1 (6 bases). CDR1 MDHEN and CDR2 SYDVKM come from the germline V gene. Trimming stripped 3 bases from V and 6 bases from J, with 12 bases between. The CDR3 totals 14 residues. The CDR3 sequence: CASSFPGAVQPQHF. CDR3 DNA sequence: TGTGCCAGCAGTTTTCCGGGGGCAGTTCAGCCCCAGCATTTT.

The CDR3 reads CASSPSGPRNQPQHF. In nucleotides, the CDR3 is TGTGCCAGCTCACCCTCCGGGCCTCGCAATCAGCCCCAGCATTTT. The gene calls are TRBV18 and TRBJ1-5, with D hard to call. The V end was cut by 3 bases, the J end by 2 bases, with 11 bases between. The CDR3 runs 15 residues. Looked up from germline, CDR1 is KGHSH and CDR2 is LQKENI.

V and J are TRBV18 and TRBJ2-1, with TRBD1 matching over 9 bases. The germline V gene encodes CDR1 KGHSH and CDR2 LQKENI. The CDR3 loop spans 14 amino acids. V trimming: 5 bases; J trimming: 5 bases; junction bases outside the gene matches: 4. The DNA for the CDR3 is TGTGCCAGCTCAGTCCGGGACAGGGACAATGAGCAGTTCTTC. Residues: CASSVRDRDNEQFF.

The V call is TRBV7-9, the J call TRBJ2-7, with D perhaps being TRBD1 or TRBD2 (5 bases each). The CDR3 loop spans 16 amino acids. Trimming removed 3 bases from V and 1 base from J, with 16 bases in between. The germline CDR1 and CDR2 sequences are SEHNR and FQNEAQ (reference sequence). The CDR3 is CASSFIGWGSSYEQYF. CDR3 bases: TGTGCCAGCAGCTTTATTGGATGGGGGAGTTCCTACGAGCAGTACTTC.

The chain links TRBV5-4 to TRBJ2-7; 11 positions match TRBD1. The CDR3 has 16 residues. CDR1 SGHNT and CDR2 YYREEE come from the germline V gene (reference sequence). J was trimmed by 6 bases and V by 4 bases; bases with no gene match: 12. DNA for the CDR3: TGTGCCAGCAGCGTTCCTGGTGGGACAGGGGGGGGCGAGCAGTACTTC. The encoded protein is CASSVPGGTGGGEQYF.

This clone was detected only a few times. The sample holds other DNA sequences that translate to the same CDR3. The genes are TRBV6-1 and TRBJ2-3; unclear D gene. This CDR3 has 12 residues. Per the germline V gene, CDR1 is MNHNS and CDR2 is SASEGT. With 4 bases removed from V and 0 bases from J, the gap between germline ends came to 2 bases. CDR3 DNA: TGTGCCAGCAGTGTAAGCACAGATACGCAGTATTTT. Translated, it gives CASSVSTDTQYF.

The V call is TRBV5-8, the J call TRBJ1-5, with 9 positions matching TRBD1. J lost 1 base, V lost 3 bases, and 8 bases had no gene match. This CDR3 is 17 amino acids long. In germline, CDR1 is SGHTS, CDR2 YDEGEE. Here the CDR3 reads CASSSMTGGASNQPQHF. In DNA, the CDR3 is TGTGCCAGCAGCTCGATGACAGGGGGAGCGAGCAATCAGCCCCAGCATTTT.

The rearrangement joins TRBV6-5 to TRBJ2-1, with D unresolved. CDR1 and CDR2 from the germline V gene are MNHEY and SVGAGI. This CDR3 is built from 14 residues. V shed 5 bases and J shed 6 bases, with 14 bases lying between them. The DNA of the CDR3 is TGTGCCAGCAGTACCTCCTTCCCCACCAATGAGCAGTTCTTC. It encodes CASSTSFPTNEQFF.

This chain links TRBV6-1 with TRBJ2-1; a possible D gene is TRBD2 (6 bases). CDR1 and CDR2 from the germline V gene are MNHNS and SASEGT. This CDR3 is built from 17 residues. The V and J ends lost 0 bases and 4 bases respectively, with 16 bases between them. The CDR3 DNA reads TGTGCCAGCAGTGAAGCGCTTCAGGGCGGGGCGTACAATGAGCAGTTCTTC. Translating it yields CASSEALQGGAYNEQFF.

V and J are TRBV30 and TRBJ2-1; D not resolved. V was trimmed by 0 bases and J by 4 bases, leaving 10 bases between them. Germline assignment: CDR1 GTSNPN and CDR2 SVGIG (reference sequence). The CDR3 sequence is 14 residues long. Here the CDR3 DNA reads TGTGCCTGGAGTGTAGGGCTTAATTACAATGAGCAGTTCTTC. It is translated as CAWSVGLNYNEQFF. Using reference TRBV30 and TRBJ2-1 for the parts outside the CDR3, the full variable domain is SQTIHQWPATLVQPVGSPLSLECTVEGTSNPNLYWYRQAAGRGLQLLFYSVGIGQISSEVPQNLSASRPQDRQFILSSKKLLLSDSGFYLCAWSVGLNYNEQFFGPGTRLTVL.

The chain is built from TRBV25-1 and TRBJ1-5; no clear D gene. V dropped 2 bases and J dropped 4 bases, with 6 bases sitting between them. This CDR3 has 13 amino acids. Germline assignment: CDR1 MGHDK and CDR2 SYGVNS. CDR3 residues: CASSEGWNQPQHF. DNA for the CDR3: TGTGCCAGCAGTGAAGGATGGAATCAGCCCCAGCATTTT.

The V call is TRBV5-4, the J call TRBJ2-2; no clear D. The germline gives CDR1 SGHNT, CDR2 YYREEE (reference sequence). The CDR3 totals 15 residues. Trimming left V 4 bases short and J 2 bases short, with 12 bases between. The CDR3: CASSLWTVNTGELFF. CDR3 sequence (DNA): TGTGCCAGCAGCCTGTGGACGGTAAACACCGGGGAGCTGTTTTTT.

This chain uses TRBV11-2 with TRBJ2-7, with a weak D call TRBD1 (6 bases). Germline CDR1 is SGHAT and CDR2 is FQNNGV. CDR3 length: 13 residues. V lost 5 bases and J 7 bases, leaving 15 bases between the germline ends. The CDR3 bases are TGTGCCAGCAGCCTAGGACAGTATGGGGAGCAGTACTTC. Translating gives CASSLGQYGEQYF.

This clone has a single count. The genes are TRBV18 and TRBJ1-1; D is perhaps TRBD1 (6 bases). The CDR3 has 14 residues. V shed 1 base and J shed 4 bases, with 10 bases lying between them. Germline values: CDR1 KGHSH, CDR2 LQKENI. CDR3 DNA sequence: TGTGCCAGCTCACCACGGGGACAAGGCACTGAAGCTTTCTTT. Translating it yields CASSPRGQGTEAFF.

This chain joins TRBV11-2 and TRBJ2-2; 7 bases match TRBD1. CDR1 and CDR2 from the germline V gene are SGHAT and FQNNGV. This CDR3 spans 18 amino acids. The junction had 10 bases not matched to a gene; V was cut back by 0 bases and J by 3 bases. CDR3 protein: CASSLDLQGRSHTGELFF. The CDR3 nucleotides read TGTGCCAGCAGCTTAGATCTACAGGGGAGATCGCACACCGGGGAGCTGTTTTTT.

Written as DNA, the CDR3 is TGTGCCAGCAGCCGAGAACTAGCGGGGGTCAATGAGCAGTTCTTC. Translating it yields CASSRELAGVNEQFF. This chain uses TRBV7-8 with TRBJ2-1; 11 nucleotides match TRBD2. V shed 5 bases and J 6 bases; nucleotides not matched to a gene: 6. Germline V CDR1 and CDR2: SGHVS, FQNEAQ. The CDR3 spans 15 residues.

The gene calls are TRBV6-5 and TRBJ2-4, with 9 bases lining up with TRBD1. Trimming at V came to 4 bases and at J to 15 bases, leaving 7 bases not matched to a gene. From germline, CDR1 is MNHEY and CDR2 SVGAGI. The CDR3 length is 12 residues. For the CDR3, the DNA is TGTGCCAGCAGTTCCCCCGGACAGGGGTGGTACTTC. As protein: CASSSPGQGWYF.

This CDR3 is CASSYAGQGAGYEQYF. The CDR3 coding sequence is TGTGCCAGCAGTTACGCCGGACAGGGAGCTGGGTACGAGCAGTACTTC. The chain combines TRBV6-6 with TRBJ2-7, with 8 bases fitting TRBD1. This CDR3 has 16 amino acids. Germline V gene sequence: CDR1 MNHNY, CDR2 SVGAGI (reference sequence). With 2 bases clipped from V and 4 bases from J, the junction kept 10 bases outside the gene matches.

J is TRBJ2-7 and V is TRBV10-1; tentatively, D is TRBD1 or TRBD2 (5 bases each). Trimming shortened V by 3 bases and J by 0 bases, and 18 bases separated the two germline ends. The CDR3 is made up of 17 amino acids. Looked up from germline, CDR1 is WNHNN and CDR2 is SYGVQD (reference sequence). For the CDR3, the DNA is TGCGCCAGCAGTGAAGGAGGTTTGAGGGGCAGCTCCTACGAGCAGTACTTC. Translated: CASSEGGLRGSSYEQYF.